A single sample gave rise to the 18 T cell receptor beta chains below, sequenced in a study of OX40 agonist ivuxolimab in advanced cancers. Receptor amplification or capture employed the immunoSEQ multiplex PCR assay. TCRdb provides this immuneACCESS table in a form limited to in-frame rearrangements. Some clones are lacking; in checked studies, under half of them reflect an unresolved V gene, and why the rest are absent is not known. Present in this sample are about 120,000 clones, roughly 95% of which were seen just once. About 0.15% of the sample rests with the top ten. The sequenced sample was CD4+ or CD8+ T cells sorted from blood, obtained in a trial of the OX40 agonist ivuxolimab. The receptor source for this set is an adult with an advanced solid tumor such as melanoma, head and neck, liver or kidney cancer.

CDR3 region: CASNRGRETQYF. The CDR3 DNA reads TGTGCCAGCAACCGGGGGCGGGAGACCCAGTACTTC. The gene calls are TRBV11-2 and TRBJ2-5, with D perhaps TRBD1 or TRBD2 (6 bases each). Germline loops: CDR1 SGHAT, CDR2 FQNNGV. This CDR3 contains 12 residues. Between the trimmed V and J ends, which lost 7 bases and 5 bases, there was a span of 11 bases. Looking up the rest from reference TRBV11-2 and TRBJ2-5 gives the full variable domain: EAGVAQSPRYKIIEKRQSVAFWCNPISGHATLYWYQQILGQGPKLLIQFQNNGVVDDSQLPKDRFSAERLKGVDSTLKIQPAKLEDSAVYLCASNRGRETQYFGPGTRLLVL.

The chain carries TRBV4-1 and TRBJ1-2; 9 bases are shared with TRBD1. CDR1 MGHRA and CDR2 YSYEKL come from the germline V gene. The CDR3 covers 14 residues. V shed 1 base, J shed 5 bases, and the junction held 2 bases outside the gene matches. CDR3 loop: CASSQVGQGYGYTF. For the CDR3, the DNA is TGCGCCAGCAGCCAAGTCGGACAGGGGTATGGCTACACCTTC.

CDR3 protein: CASSYSGQGMNSPLHF. CDR3 DNA sequence: TGCGCCAGCAGCTATTCGGGGCAGGGCATGAATTCACCCCTCCACTTT. This sequence joins TRBV5-1 and TRBJ1-6, with a tentative D call TRBD1 (5 bases). Trimming pared 3 bases from V and 7 bases from J, leaving 17 bases between. The CDR3 extends over 16 amino acids. CDR1 is SGHRS, CDR2 YFSETQ, per germline.

The J gene is TRBJ2-4, the V gene TRBV21-1; TRBD2, as called in the table, went unchecked against the DNA. TRBV21-1 is recorded as a pseudogene. The CDR3 is 17 amino acids. As DNA, the CDR3 is TGTGCCAGCCCTAACGCCCGGAGGCCCGAAGCCAAAAACATTCAGTACTTC. It codes for CASPNARRPEAKNIQYF.

This chain uses TRBV5-6 with TRBJ2-7; D might be TRBD1 or TRBD2, each matching 5 bases. Trimming took 3 bases from V and 3 from J, leaving 16 bases between them. The CDR3 length is 15 residues. CDR1 is SGHDT, CDR2 YYEEEE, per germline. CDR3 sequence reads: CASSSPGPVLYEQYF. CDR3 DNA: TGTGCCAGCAGCTCCCCGGGACCCGTACTCTACGAGCAGTACTTC.

The CDR3 bases are TGTGCCAGCAGTGGCAACAGGGGACTTAACAATGAGCAGTTCTTC. It encodes CASSGNRGLNNEQFF. The V call is TRBV28, the J call TRBJ2-1; weak D call: TRBD1 (7 bases). Germline V lookup: CDR1 MDHEN, CDR2 SYDVKM. V lost 5 bases and J 5 bases, leaving 16 bases between the germline ends. This CDR3 region has 15 residues.

The chain carries TRBV5-4 and TRBJ2-3, with D tentatively TRBD2 (6 bases). The CDR3 totals 16 residues. Trimming removed 3 bases at V and 2 bases at J, with 16 bases between. Germline CDR1 SGHNT, CDR2 YYREEE (reference sequence). For the CDR3, the DNA is TGTGCCAGCAGCTCGCGGGGCGGGCGGACCACAGATACGCAGTATTTT. Translation: CASSSRGGRTTDTQYF.

The chain joins TRBV19 to TRBJ1-1; possible D gene TRBD1, 6 bases. Germline V gene sequence: CDR1 LNHDA, CDR2 SQIVND (reference sequence). V gave up 1 base and J gave up 4 bases, with 22 bases separating them. This CDR3 is 18 amino acids long. The CDR3 here is CASSIVGGGTSLSTEAFF. CDR3 nucleotides: TGTGCCAGTAGTATAGTGGGCGGGGGCACCTCACTGAGCACTGAAGCTTTCTTT. Full variable domain (remainder filled in from reference TRBV19 and TRBJ1-1): DGGITQSPKYLFRKEGQNVTLSCEQNLNHDAMYWYRQDPGQGLRLIYYSQIVNDFQKGDIAEGYSVSREKKESFPLTVTSAQKNPTAFYLCASSIVGGGTSLSTEAFFGQGTRLTVV.

This clone was seen a handful of times. The gene calls are TRBV6-5 and TRBJ2-7, with D possibly being TRBD1 (5 bases). This CDR3 has 15 residues. Trimming removed 0 bases at V and 0 bases at J, with 9 bases between. CDR1 and CDR2 (germline): MNHEY, SVGAGI. CDR3 region: CASSYSIDSSYEQYF. The CDR3 DNA follows: TGTGCCAGCAGTTACTCGATTGACAGCTCCTACGAGCAGTACTTC.

The V and J genes are TRBV19 and TRBJ2-1; 14 nucleotides line up with TRBD2. The germline CDR1 and CDR2 sequences are LNHDA and SQIVND (reference sequence). Trimming cost V 7 bases and J 10 bases; bases outside gene matches: 9. The CDR3 loop spans 15 amino acids. CDR3 in amino acids: CASTPGLAGAREQFF. CDR3 DNA sequence: TGTGCCAGTACCCCGGGACTAGCGGGAGCCCGAGAGCAGTTCTTC.

The chain combines TRBV2 with TRBJ2-1; TRBD1 matches at 11 bases. V dropped 5 bases and J dropped 5; count of bases not matched to a gene: 2. Looked up from germline, CDR1 is SNHLY and CDR2 is FYNNEI. The CDR3 loop spans 14 amino acids. CDR3 DNA: TGTGCCAGCAGTAAGGACAGGGGGCACAATGAGCAGTTCTTC. Amino acids: CASSKDRGHNEQFF.

The chain links TRBV18 to TRBJ2-1; 8 positions match TRBD2. Trimming at V came to 5 bases and at J to 8 bases, leaving 14 bases not matched to a gene. The germline gives CDR1 KGHSH, CDR2 LQKENI. CDR3 length: 16 residues. CDR3 sequence (DNA): TGTGCCAGCTCAACAAGGTCAAGCGGGAGCACGGATGAGCAGTTCTTC. Amino acid sequence: CASSTRSSGSTDEQFF.

The chain couples TRBV6-1 to TRBJ2-2; TRBD2 might be the D (6 bases). The germline V gene has CDR1 MNHNS and CDR2 SASEGT. V was trimmed by 1 base and J by 1 base, leaving 10 bases between them. This CDR3 has 16 amino acids. This CDR3 is CASSEGVGGNTGELFF. In nucleotides, the CDR3 is TGTGCCAGCAGTGAAGGGGTCGGGGGGAACACCGGGGAGCTGTTTTTT.

The gene calls are TRBV10-2 and TRBJ2-3; 10 bases line up with TRBD2. With V trimmed by 7 bases and J by 0 bases, 10 bases remained unmatched. The CDR3 covers 17 residues. Germline V gene sequence: CDR1 WSHSY, CDR2 SAAADI. The CDR3 is CASKSSGSATSTDTQYF. The DNA of the CDR3 is TGCGCCAGCAAATCTAGCGGGAGCGCTACTAGCACAGATACGCAGTATTTT.

The chain has TRBV7-8 and TRBJ1-1; D uncertain. Germline V gene lookup returns CDR1 SGHVS and CDR2 FQNEAQ. V was pared by 0 bases and J by 5 bases, with 10 bases between. The CDR3 spans 14 residues. CDR3 protein: CASSLAQRRTEAFF. The CDR3 DNA sequence: TGTGCCAGCAGCTTAGCGCAGAGGAGGACTGAAGCTTTCTTT.

J is TRBJ1-2 and V is TRBV18; D not certain. The CDR3 contains 12 residues. Germline-derived CDR1 and CDR2 are KGHSH and LQKENI. Trimming stripped 1 base from V and 9 bases from J, with 9 bases between. The CDR3 region is CASSPREVSYTF. In DNA form, the CDR3 reads TGTGCCAGCTCACCACGTGAGGTTAGCTACACCTTC.

Only one count was recorded for this clone. V and J are TRBV11-2 and TRBJ1-1, with D unresolved. Germline CDR1 is SGHAT and CDR2 is FQNNGV. Trimming removed 1 base at V and 1 base at J, with 4 bases between. This CDR3 is 13 amino acids long. The CDR3 nucleotides are TGTGCCAGCAGCTTAGCGAGGAACACTGAAGCTTTCTTT. This encodes CASSLARNTEAFF.

The rearrangement joins TRBV19 to TRBJ1-5, with D maybe TRBD1 (5 bases). This CDR3 is 16 amino acids long. Germline lookup yields CDR1 LNHDA and CDR2 SQIVND (reference sequence). The germline V and J ends were trimmed by 5 bases and 4 bases, with 18 bases remaining between them. CDR3 sequence reads: CASSPQVSRGNQPQHF. Here the CDR3 DNA reads TGTGCCAGTAGTCCCCAGGTTTCGAGGGGTAATCAGCCCCAGCATTTT.